These 16 T cell receptor beta chains originate from one sample sequenced in a study of T cells in women clearing cervical HPV infection. This table comes from immunoSEQ multiplex PCR, and its TCRdb copy is limited to in-frame clones, with some not included. The listing contains 20,000 to 25,000 clones. Sequencing was carried out using blood buffy coat. The source of these receptors is a woman aged 18-69 years with a cervical HPV16 infection that either progressed to CIN3+ or cleared (not recorded which).

About this clone: The read stops 3 residues short of the end of the CDR3; the missing end is completed from the germline J gene. The chain combines TRBV7-8 with TRBJ2-1; 10 bases align to TRBD2. Germline loops: CDR1 SGHVS, CDR2 FQNEAQ. The CDR3 consists of 18 residues. V was clipped by 0 bases and J by 0 bases; unmatched bases: 5. The CDR3 bases that were read are TGTGCCAGCAGCTTAGCTCTGGGACTAGCGTTCTCCTACAATGAG. Translation: CASSLALGLAFSYNE. The complete CDR3 reads CASSLALGLAFSYNEQFF.

Remarks on this clone: Read sequence stops 3 residues before the CDR3 end, and the germline J gene provides the missing end. This chain joins TRBV19 and TRBJ1-2, with 9 bases fitting TRBD1. Germline V CDR1 and CDR2: LNHDA, SQIVND (reference sequence). The V gene end was trimmed by 7 bases and the J gene end by 1 base; junction bases not matched to a gene: 22. This CDR3 contains 20 residues. CDR3 sequence reads: CASIAVDRGFHSTLNYGYTF. Incomplete CDR3 DNA: TGTGCCAGTATTGCCGTCGACAGGGGGTTCCATTCCACCCTTAACTATGGC.

Of note for this clone: At one of its ends the junction is not consistent with the germline gene, which may arise from a read error. The CDR3 end falls 3 residues outside the read, so it is completed with the germline J gene. Other DNA sequences from this sample encode an identical CDR3 as well. This chain joins TRBV29-1 and TRBJ1-3, with TRBD1 matching over 7 bases. CDR1 and CDR2 (germline): SQVTM, ANQGSEA. The CDR3 consists of 18 residues. The DNA read from the CDR3 is TGCAGCGTTGAAACGAACCTCCGGGACAGAGGCTCTGGAAACACA. Translation gives CSVETNLRDRGSGNT. The full CDR3 protein is CSVETNLRDRGSGNTIYF.

A word on this clone: The read comes to an end 3 residues before the CDR3 does, leaving the germline J gene to fill in the end. The chain joins TRBV5-1 to TRBJ2-5, with 8 bases matching TRBD1. Germline V gene lookup returns CDR1 SGHRS and CDR2 YFSETQ. V was pared by 4 bases and J by 2 bases, with 4 bases of the junction left unmatched. There are 14 residues in the CDR3. CDR3 DNA, as far as it was read: TGCGCCAGCAGCCCTGGGACAGGACAAGAGACC. Translation gives CASSPGTGQET. The full CDR3 protein reads CASSPGTGQETQYF.

In regard to this clone: The CDR3 is cut off 3 residues early in the read; its end comes from the germline J gene. The chain has TRBV12-3 or TRBV12-4 and TRBJ1-2; maybe TRBD1 (5 bases). CDR3 length: 14 amino acids. V was trimmed by 0 bases and J by 7 bases, leaving 12 bases between them. CDR3 amino acids: CASSLAGAGSGYTF. The CDR3 bases that were read are TGTGCCAGCAGTTTAGCAGGGGCCGGCAGTGGC.

The CDR3 sequence is CSASRTANTEAFF. The covered CDR3 bases are TGCAGTGCTAGTCGGACAGCCAACACTGAA. The chain has TRBV20-1 and TRBJ1-1, with D possibly being TRBD1 (6 bases). The missing CDR3 end, 3 residues past where the read stops, is filled in from the germline J gene. The germline V gene encodes CDR1 DFQATT and CDR2 SNEGSKA (reference sequence). The length of the CDR3 is 13 residues. Trimming took 3 bases from V and 2 from J, leaving 10 bases between them.

Note on this clone: The read finishes 3 residues shy of the CDR3 end, and the germline J gene is used to complete it. The chain uses TRBV20-1 and TRBJ1-6, with TRBD1 matching 11 bases. Trimming took 5 bases from V and 4 from J; bases not matched to a gene: 4. The CDR3 is 15 amino acids. Germline CDR1 is DFQATT and CDR2 is SNEGSKA (reference sequence). The DNA read from the CDR3 is TGCAGTGCTCGGACAGGGGGCGCTTATAATTCACCC. The encoded protein is CSARTGGAYNSP. The whole CDR3 is CSARTGGAYNSPLHF.

A remark on this clone: The read gets to within 3 residues of the CDR3 end, and the germline J gene fills in the rest. The chain uses TRBV6-2 or TRBV6-3 and TRBJ1-4, with D possibly being TRBD1 (5 bases). The CDR3 is 17 amino acids. Germline CDR1 and CDR2: MNHEY and SVGEGT. Partial CDR3 DNA: TGTGCCAGCAGTTCGGGCAGGACGATCTCTGGGGCCAACGTA. It yields the protein CASSSGRTISGANV. The whole CDR3 reads CASSSGRTISGANVLFF.

Notes on this clone: The observed sequence ends 3 residues before the CDR3 terminus, with the missing tail filled in from the germline J gene. The rearrangement joins TRBV18 to TRBJ2-2; perhaps D is TRBD1 or TRBD2 (6 bases each). The CDR3 is 18 residues long. CDR1 KGHSH and CDR2 LQKENI come from the germline V gene. The CDR3 loop is CASSPGAGEEATNEKLFF. The sequenced part of the CDR3 DNA is TGTGCCAGCTCACCAGGGGCAGGGGAGGAGGCAACTAATGAAAAG. Full variable domain (rest looked up from reference TRBV18 and TRBJ2-2): NAGVMQNPRHLVRRRGQEARLRCSPMKGHSHVYWYRQLPEEGLKFMVYLQKENIIDESGMPKERFSAEFPKEGPSILRIQQVVRGDSAAYFCASSPGAGEEATNEKLFFGEGSRLTVL.

This clone counts as medium-sized by frequency. The read comes to an end 3 residues before the CDR3 does, leaving the germline J gene to fill in the end. The chain links TRBV4-2 to TRBJ2-1; 14 nucleotides match TRBD2. CDR1 is LGHNA and CDR2 is YNFKEQ in the germline V gene. The CDR3 runs to 21 residues. Trimming at V came to 3 bases and at J to 0 bases, leaving 13 bases not matched to a gene. CDR3 in amino acids: CASSQPLIGTSGSSSYNEQFF. CDR3 DNA, as far as it was read: TGTGCCAGCAGCCAGCCCCTAATAGGGACTAGCGGGAGCAGCTCCTACAATGAG.

On this clone: The CDR3 goes on 3 residues after the read ends, and that part is filled in from the germline J gene. The J gene is TRBJ1-2, the V gene TRBV2; D is ambiguous. From germline, CDR1 is SNHLY and CDR2 FYNNEI. This CDR3 spans 13 amino acids. Here the CDR3 reads CASSDPRSNDYTF. The covered CDR3 bases are TGTGCCAGCAGTGATCCTAGGTCCAATGAC.

The CDR3 loop reads CASSARGTGELFF. CDR3 DNA, as far as it was read: TGTGCCAGCAGTGCTCGAGGCACCGGGGAG. The V gene is TRBV2, the J gene TRBJ2-2; unclear D gene. The read gets to within 3 residues of the CDR3 end, and the germline J gene fills in the rest. This CDR3 is built from 13 residues. V was trimmed by 4 bases and J by 4 bases, leaving 7 bases between them. CDR1 is SNHLY, CDR2 FYNNEI, per germline.

Comment on this clone: The read stops 3 residues short of the end of the CDR3; the missing end is completed from the germline J gene. V and J are TRBV5-1 and TRBJ1-2; D is unclear. Germline lookup yields CDR1 SGHRS and CDR2 YFSETQ. The CDR3 is 15 amino acids. The CDR3 loop reads CASSIAGNLADTYTF. The part of the CDR3 DNA that was read is TGCGCCAGCAGTATAGCGGGAAATCTCGCAGATACC.

With regard to this clone: The read ends 3 residues shy of where the CDR3 ends; the end is completed using the germline J gene. V is TRBV20-1 and J is TRBJ2-2; D may be TRBD1 (6 bases). Germline V lookup: CDR1 DFQATT, CDR2 SNEGSKA (reference sequence). This CDR3 contains 14 residues. This CDR3 reads CSATGSQRQEKLFF. The covered CDR3 bases are TGCAGTGCTACCGGATCTCAGCGACAGGAAAAG.

A remark on this clone: The CDR3 end lies 3 residues beyond the end of the read and is filled in from the germline J gene. The chain combines TRBV2 with TRBJ1-2, with 7 bases lining up with TRBD1. Germline V CDR1 and CDR2: SNHLY, FYNNEI. The CDR3 consists of 13 residues. Incomplete CDR3 DNA: TGTGCCAGCAGTGAAGCACACAGGGGCGGC. Its translation is CASSEAHRGG. The CDR3 in full is CASSEAHRGGYTF.

Notes on this clone: The read ends 3 residues before the CDR3 terminus; that terminus is restored from the germline J gene. The rearrangement joins TRBV7-9 to TRBJ2-1, with D possibly TRBD2 on 6 matching bases. V was cut by 4 bases and J by 0 bases, with 10 bases left in between. CDR1 is SEHNR, CDR2 FQNEAQ, per germline (reference sequence). CDR3 length: 15 amino acids. CDR3 DNA (partial): TGTGCCAGCAGCTCGGGACTGCACTCCTACAATGAG. Protein product: CASSSGLHSYNE. The whole CDR3 protein reads CASSSGLHSYNEQFF.